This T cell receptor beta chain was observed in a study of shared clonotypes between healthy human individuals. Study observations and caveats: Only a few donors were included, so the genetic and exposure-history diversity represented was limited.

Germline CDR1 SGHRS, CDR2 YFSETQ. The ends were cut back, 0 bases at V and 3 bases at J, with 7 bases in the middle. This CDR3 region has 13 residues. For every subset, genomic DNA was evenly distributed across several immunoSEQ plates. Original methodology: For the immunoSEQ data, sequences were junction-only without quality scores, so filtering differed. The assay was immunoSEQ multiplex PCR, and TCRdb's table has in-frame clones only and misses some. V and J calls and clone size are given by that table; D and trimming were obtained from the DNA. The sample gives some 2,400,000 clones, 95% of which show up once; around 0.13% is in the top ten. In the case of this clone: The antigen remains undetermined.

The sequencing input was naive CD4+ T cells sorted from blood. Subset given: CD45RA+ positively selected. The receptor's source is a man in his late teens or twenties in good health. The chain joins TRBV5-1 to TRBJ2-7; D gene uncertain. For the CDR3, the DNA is TGCGCCAGCAGCTTGGGGGCCCGCTACGAGCAGTACTTC. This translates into CASSLGARYEQYF. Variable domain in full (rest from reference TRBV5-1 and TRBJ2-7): KAGVTQTPRYLIKTRGQQVTLSCSPISGHRSVSWYQQTPGQGLQFLFEYFSETQRNKGNFPGRFSGRQFSNSRSEMNVSTLELGDSALYLCASSLGARYEQYFGPGTRLTVT.